The T cell receptor (beta chain) under discussion was sequenced for a study of CD8 T cells in ankylosing spondylitis. Whole-study findings and limits: Characteristic of ankylosing spondylitis blood, it appeared, was a TCR beta motif comprising several highly homologous variants. Within matched ankylosing spondylitis synovial fluid, disease-linked clones were reportedly significantly enriched.

TCRdb itself ran the 5' RACE reads through MiXCR, one entry per CDR3 protein. This sample carries 150,000 to 200,000 distinct CDR3 sequences, about a sixth of them seen once, and the ten largest clones take under 9%. Of note for this clonotype: Its antigen is unknown.

With V trimmed by 2 bases and J by 0 bases, 3 bases remained unmatched. CDR1 LGHDT and CDR2 YNNKEL come from the germline V gene (reference sequence). The CDR3 runs to 16 residues. This receptor was identified in a male donor with ankylosing spondylitis or in good health (not recorded which). Sequencing used blood, either unsorted or a sorted T cell fraction (not recorded which). The rearrangement links TRBV3-1 to TRBJ2-2; 7 nucleotides agree with TRBD1. CDR3 nucleotides: TGTGCCAGCAGCCAAACCGGGACAGCGAACACCGGGGAGCTGTTTTTT. It specifies CASSQTGTANTGELFF. Full variable domain (remainder filled in from reference TRBV3-1 and TRBJ2-2): DTAVSQTPKYLVTQMGNDKSIKCEQNLGHDTMYWYKQDSKKFLKIMFSYNNKELIINETVPNRFSPKSPDKAHLNLHINSLELGDSAVYFCASSQTGTANTGELFFGEGSRLTVL.